This T cell receptor beta chain was obtained from a study of blood T cell repertoires in COVID-19. Repertoires were generated with immunoSEQ multiplex PCR, while TCRdb's copy carries only in-frame clones and drops some. The sample yields a few hundred thousand clones, 80% to 90% seen once. The sequence was obtained from a man younger than 45 who had recovered from COVID-19. The sequencing input was PBMCs or T cells enriched from blood (not recorded which).

The CDR3 here is CASSRRGGDEKLFF. The CDR3 DNA is TGTGCCAGCAGCAGACGAGGGGGGGATGAAAAACTGTTTTTT. The rearrangement links TRBV3-1 (or the pseudogene TRBV3-2) to TRBJ1-4; maybe TRBD1 (6 bases). Germline V lookup: CDR1 LGHDT, CDR2 YNNKEL (reference sequence). Trimming shortened V by 5 bases and J by 6 bases, and 13 bases separated the two germline ends. The CDR3 totals 14 residues.